The 8 T cell receptor beta chains in this list originate from one sample, sequenced in a study of blood T cell repertoires in COVID-19. Repertoires were generated with immunoSEQ multiplex PCR, while TCRdb's copy carries only in-frame clones and drops some. The sample consists of some 300,000 clones, roughly 91% of them appearing once. Sequenced: PBMCs or T cells enriched from blood (not recorded which). All receptors derive from a woman aged 60 to 75 in a cohort exposed to, infected with or recovered from COVID-19 (not recorded which).

The V and J genes are TRBV15 and TRBJ2-7, with 13 positions matching TRBD2. Losses at the gene ends were 5 bases for V and 2 bases for J; bases not matched to a gene: 9. CDR3 length: 17 residues. CDR1 and CDR2 (germline): LNHNV, YYDKDF (reference sequence). The CDR3 reads CATSPRTSGSSPYEQYF. DNA for the CDR3: TGTGCCACCAGCCCCAGGACTAGCGGGAGTTCCCCCTACGAGCAGTACTTC.

The chain joins TRBV28 to TRBJ2-1; 11 bases line up with TRBD2. The CDR3 is 19 residues long. From germline, CDR1 is MDHEN and CDR2 SYDVKM. V gave up 1 base and J gave up 0 bases; unmatched junction bases: 8. The CDR3 here is CASSLSVTSGISSYNEQFF. CDR3 in DNA: TGTGCCAGCAGTTTATCTGTGACTAGCGGGATATCCTCCTACAATGAGCAGTTCTTC.

This clone was recorded once. The chain carries TRBV11-3 and TRBJ2-7, with 10 bases that match TRBD1. The CDR3 has 15 amino acids. V dropped 4 bases and J dropped 4; count of bases not matched to a gene: 7. CDR1 is SGHNT, CDR2 YENEEA, per germline. The CDR3 DNA reads as TGTGCCAGCAGCTCCGGAGGGACAGGGGTTTACGAGCAGTACTTC. It encodes CASSSGGTGVYEQYF.

CDR3 DNA: TGCGCCAGCAGCCGTCACGCAGAAACTAGCGGGAGGGCCCAAAGGAGCACAGATACGCAGTATTTT. This translates into CASSRHAETSGRAQRSTDTQYF. The chain carries TRBV4-3 and TRBJ2-3; TRBD2 matches at 13 bases. V was clipped by 4 bases and J by 0 bases; unmatched bases: 19. This CDR3 has 22 residues. Germline assignment: CDR1 LGHNA and CDR2 YSLEER.

This clone was found a few times. V and J are TRBV3-1 (or the pseudogene TRBV3-2) and TRBJ2-7, with 14 bases matching TRBD2. The trim removed 1 base at V and 2 bases at J, leaving 10 bases unmatched. The CDR3 is 19 residues long. Germline CDR1 is LGHDT and CDR2 is YNNKEL (reference sequence). CDR3 DNA: TGTGCCAGCAGCCAAGGTCCGGGACTAGCGGGAGAATTTGCCTACGAGCAGTACTTC. The encoded protein is CASSQGPGLAGEFAYEQYF.

This clone showed up just a few times. The chain joins TRBV7-2 to TRBJ1-5, with D tentatively TRBD1 (5 bases). Looked up from germline, CDR1 is SGHTA and CDR2 is FQGNSA. The CDR3 sequence is 14 residues long. V was shortened by 5 bases and J by 3 bases, with 11 bases between the two germline ends. The DNA for the CDR3 is TGTGCCAGCAGCCCCGGGGGTTACAATCAGCCCCAGCATTTT. This codes for CASSPGGYNQPQHF. The whole variable domain, filled in from reference TRBV7-2 and TRBJ1-5, reads GAGVSQSPSNKVTEKGKDVELRCDPISGHTALYWYRQSLGQGLEFLIYFQGNSAPDKSGLPSDRFSAERTGGSVSTLTIQRTQQEDSAVYLCASSPGGYNQPQHFGDGTRLSIL.

J is TRBJ2-2 and V is TRBV19; D unclear. The CDR3 sequence is 13 residues long. Germline values: CDR1 LNHDA, CDR2 SQIVND (reference sequence). V was shortened by 5 bases and J by 7 bases, with 11 bases between the two germline ends. The CDR3 here is CASSATENGELFF. DNA of the CDR3: TGTGCCAGTAGTGCAACAGAGAACGGGGAGCTGTTTTTT.

V and J are TRBV5-6 and TRBJ1-3; 7 nucleotides align to TRBD1. This CDR3 has 16 amino acids. CDR1 is SGHDT, CDR2 YYEEEE, per germline. J lost 0 bases, V lost 3 bases, and 6 bases had no gene match. CDR3 loop: CASSWGQTHSGNTIYF. For the CDR3, the DNA is TGTGCCAGCAGCTGGGGACAGACACACTCTGGAAACACCATATATTTT. The whole variable domain, remainder taken from reference TRBV5-6 and TRBJ1-3, is DAGVTQSPTHLIKTRGQQVTLRCSPKSGHDTVSWYQQALGQGPQFIFQYYEEEERQRGNFPDRFSGHQFPNYSSELNVNALLLGDSALYLCASSWGQTHSGNTIYFGEGSWLTVV.